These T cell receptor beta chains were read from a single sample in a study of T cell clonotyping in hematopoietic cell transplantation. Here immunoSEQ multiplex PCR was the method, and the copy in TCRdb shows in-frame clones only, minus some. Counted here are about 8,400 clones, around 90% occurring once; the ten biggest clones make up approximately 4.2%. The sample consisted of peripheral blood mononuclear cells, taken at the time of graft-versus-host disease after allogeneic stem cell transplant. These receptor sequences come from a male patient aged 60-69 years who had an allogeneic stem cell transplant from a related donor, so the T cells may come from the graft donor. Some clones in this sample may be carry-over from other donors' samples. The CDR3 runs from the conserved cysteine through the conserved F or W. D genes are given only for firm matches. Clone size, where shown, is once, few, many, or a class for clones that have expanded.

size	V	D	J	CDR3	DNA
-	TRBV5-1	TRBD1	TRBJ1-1	CASSGRDRVPTEAFF	TGCGCCAGCAGCGGACGTGACAGGGTGCCCACTGAAGCTTTCTTT
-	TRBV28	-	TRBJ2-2	CASSLGGALITGELFF	TGTGCCAGCAGTTTAGGGGGGGCGCTTATCACCGGGGAGCTGTTTTTT
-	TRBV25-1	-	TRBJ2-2	CASSEARNTGELFF	TGTGCCAGCAGTGAAGCGAGGAACACCGGGGAACTGTTTTTT
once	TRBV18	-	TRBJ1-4	CASSPPSGNEKLFF	TGTGCCAGCTCACCACCTTCAGGAAATGAAAAACTGTTTTTT
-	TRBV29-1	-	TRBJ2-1	CSVARDNEQFF	TGCAGCGTTGCCAGGGACAATGAGCAGTTCTTC
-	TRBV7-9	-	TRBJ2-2	CASSLAAGTTPGELFF	TGTGCCAGCAGCTTAGCGGCCGGGACCACCCCCGGGGAGCTGTTTTTT
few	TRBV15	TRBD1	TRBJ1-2	CATSRDKGGAGIYGYTF	TGTGCCACCAGCAGAGACAAAGGGGGCGCGGGGATCTATGGCTACACCTTC
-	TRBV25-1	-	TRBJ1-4	CASSEGYRDTNEKLFF	TGTGCCAGCAGTGAAGGGTACCGGGACACTAATGAAAAACTGTTTTTT
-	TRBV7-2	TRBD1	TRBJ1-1	CASSVQPGGNTEAFF	TGTGCCAGCAGCGTGCAACCAGGGGGAAACACTGAAGCTTTCTTT
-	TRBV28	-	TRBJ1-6	CASSLVHSYNSPLHF	TGTGCCAGCAGTTTAGTCCACTCCTATAATTCACCCCTCCACTTT
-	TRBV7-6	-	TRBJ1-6	CASSPLPGSDSPLHF	TGTGCCAGCAGCCCCCTTCCCGGGTCGGATTCACCCCTCCACTTT
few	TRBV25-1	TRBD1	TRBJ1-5	CATGQGNQPQHF	TGTGCCACCGGACAGGGTAATCAGCCCCAGCATTTT
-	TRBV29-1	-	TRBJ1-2	CSVTSTGGDGYTF	TGCAGCGTGACCTCCACGGGGGGAGATGGCTACACCTTC
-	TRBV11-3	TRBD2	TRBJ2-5	CASSHSGGIQETQYF	TGTGCCAGCAGCCATAGCGGGGGAATCCAAGAGACCCAGTACTTC
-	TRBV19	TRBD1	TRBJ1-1	CASSERQGTNTEAFF	TGTGCCAGTAGTGAAAGACAGGGAACGAACACTGAAGCTTTCTTT
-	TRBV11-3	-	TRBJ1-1	CASSPTVNTEAFF	TGTGCCAGCAGCCCTACAGTGAACACTGAAGCTTTCTTT
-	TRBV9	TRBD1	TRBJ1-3	CASKKGDSIGNTIYF	TGTGCCAGCAAGAAGGGGGACAGTATAGGAAACACCATATATTTT
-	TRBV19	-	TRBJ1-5	CASSNAGEGQPQHF	TGTGCCAGTAGTAACGCGGGGGAGGGTCAGCCCCAGCATTTT
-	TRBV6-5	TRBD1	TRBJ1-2	CASSSTGGGYGYTF	TGTGCCAGCAGTTCTACAGGGGGAGGGTATGGCTACACCTTC
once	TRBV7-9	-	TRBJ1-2	CASSLLGNYGYTF	TGTGCCAGCAGCTTATTAGGGAACTATGGCTACACCTTC
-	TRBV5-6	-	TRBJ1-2	CASRSRPDNYGYTF	TGTGCCAGCAGATCTAGGCCGGACAACTATGGCTACACCTTC
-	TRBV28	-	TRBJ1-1	CASSFGGYMNTEAFF	TGTGCCAGCAGTTTCGGGGGATACATGAACACTGAAGCTTTCTTT
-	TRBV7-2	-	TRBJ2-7	CASSLGGRGYEQYF	TGTGCCAGCAGCTTAGGGGGCCGAGGTTACGAGCAGTACTTC
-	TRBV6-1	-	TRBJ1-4	CASSPTNEKLFF	TGTGCCAGCAGCCCAACTAATGAAAAACTGTTTTTT
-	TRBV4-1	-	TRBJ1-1	CASSHRQGMNTEAFF	TGCGCCAGCAGCCATCGGCAGGGGATGAACACTGAAGCTTTCTTT